These 15 T cell receptor beta chains share one sample of origin, sequenced in a study of cytomegalovirus exposure and HLA in healthy donors. Both 60 Vbeta primers and 13 Jbeta primers went into the PCR. Sequencing was performed with immunoSEQ multiplex PCR; in TCRdb, only in-frame clones are kept and a portion is missing. The clone table shows under 200,000 clones, with the ten largest holding around 6%. Sequencing used PBMCs. The receptors shown here come from a man aged 30 to 39 in good health and CMV-seronegative.

The chain joins TRBV7-2 to TRBJ1-6; D might be TRBD1 (6 bases). Germline CDR1 reads SGHTA; CDR2 reads FQGNSA. The V end was cut by 7 bases, the J end by 10 bases, with 17 bases between. This CDR3 is 14 amino acids long. CDR3 sequence reads: CASTPQGPWSPLHF. The CDR3 DNA reads TGTGCCAGCACTCCACAGGGTCCGTGGTCACCCCTCCACTTT.

V is TRBV10-3 and J is TRBJ2-1; tentatively, D is TRBD2 (6 bases). The CDR3 is made up of 18 amino acids. Trimming removed 3 bases from V and 5 bases from J, with 23 bases in between. Germline V lookup: CDR1 ENHRY, CDR2 SYGVKD. The CDR3 sequence is CAISDLGEASRPHNEQFF. The CDR3 DNA sequence: TGTGCCATCAGTGATTTGGGGGAGGCCAGCAGACCCCACAATGAGCAGTTCTTC.

The V and J genes are TRBV18 and TRBJ2-6, with D perhaps matching TRBD1 (6 bases). V was shortened by 5 bases and J by 2 bases, with 10 bases between the two germline ends. The CDR3 is 15 residues long. The germline V gene encodes CDR1 KGHSH and CDR2 LQKENI. The CDR3 nucleotides read TGTGCCAGCTCAGATACAGGGCCTGGGGCCAACGTCCTGACTTTC. Protein product: CASSDTGPGANVLTF.

This chain links TRBV27 with TRBJ1-5, with D unresolved. V was trimmed by 8 bases and J by 4 bases, leaving 9 bases between them. Looked up from germline, CDR1 is MNHEY and CDR2 is SMNVEV (reference sequence). The CDR3 runs 12 residues. The CDR3 here is CASGNLNQPQHF. CDR3 sequence (DNA): TGTGCCAGCGGCAATCTTAATCAGCCCCAGCATTTT.

DNA of the CDR3: TGTGCCAGCTCATTCGGGACTCAGTCCGGCGGGGAGCTGTTTTTT. Translating gives CASSFGTQSGGELFF. The chain employs TRBV18 and TRBJ2-2, with D perhaps TRBD2 (6 bases). The germline CDR1 and CDR2 sequences are KGHSH and LQKENI. The CDR3 is made up of 15 amino acids. V lost 5 bases, J lost 7 bases, and 17 bases lay in between.

The chain combines TRBV7-8 with TRBJ2-7; 7 nucleotides agree with TRBD2. V trimming: 3 bases; J trimming: 2 bases; junction bases outside the gene matches: 10. Germline CDR1 and CDR2: SGHVS and FQNEAQ. CDR3 length equals 16 residues. The chain's CDR3 is CASSLSGSGEAYEQYF. CDR3 nucleotides: TGTGCCAGCAGCTTGTCGGGAAGCGGGGAGGCCTACGAGCAGTACTTC.

The chain is built from TRBV4-2 and TRBJ2-5; 8 bases are shared with TRBD2. CDR1 is LGHNA, CDR2 YNFKEQ, per germline. The CDR3 runs 16 residues. V shed 7 bases, J shed 3 bases, and the junction held 13 bases outside the gene matches. The CDR3 coding sequence is TGTGCCAGCACTGGAGCGGGGGCGATAGATGAAGAGACCCAGTACTTC. It specifies CASTGAGAIDEETQYF.

The V gene is TRBV18, the J gene TRBJ2-7, with TRBD1 matching over 7 bases. The ends lost 8 bases at V and 3 bases at J; junction bases unmatched: 7. CDR1 is KGHSH, CDR2 LQKENI, per germline. This CDR3 has 13 residues. CDR3 in DNA: TGTGCCAGCGCACAGGGGCTTAGCTACGAGCAGTACTTC. Its protein product is CASAQGLSYEQYF.

The V call is TRBV11-2, the J call TRBJ1-2; no clear D gene. The V end lost 0 bases, the J end lost 2 bases, and 13 bases lay between the germline ends. CDR1 is SGHAT, CDR2 FQNNGV, per germline. This CDR3 has 16 residues. CDR3 sequence: CASSLDGEGLNYGYTF. CDR3 DNA sequence: TGTGCCAGCAGCTTAGATGGGGAGGGATTGAACTATGGCTACACCTTC.

This chain joins TRBV7-9 and TRBJ1-4, with 7 bases fitting TRBD1. The germline V gene encodes CDR1 SEHNR and CDR2 FQNEAQ (reference sequence). The CDR3 is made up of 13 amino acids. The V gene end was trimmed by 9 bases and the J gene end by 0 bases; junction bases not matched to a gene: 1. The CDR3 spells CASRGPTNEKLFF. The CDR3 DNA follows: TGTGCCAGTAGGGGGCCAACTAATGAAAAACTGTTTTTT.

The chain combines TRBV11-2 with TRBJ1-2; 10 bases are a match to TRBD1. Germline CDR1 SGHAT, CDR2 FQNNGV. The length of the CDR3 is 19 residues. After removal of 2 bases from V and 4 bases from J, the junction contained 16 bases not matched to a gene. CDR3 sequence reads: CASSLNRDRGGTTTYGYTF. Here the CDR3 DNA reads TGTGCCAGCAGCTTAAATAGGGACAGGGGAGGAACTACGACCTATGGCTACACCTTC.

This rearrangement joins TRBV7-3 to TRBJ1-5; TRBD1 aligns across 9 bases. With V trimmed by 6 bases and J by 1 base, 19 bases remained unmatched. CDR1 is SGHTA and CDR2 is FQGTGA in the germline V gene. The CDR3 has 20 amino acids. The CDR3 region is CASSIAQDRGFHRSNQPQHF. CDR3 coding DNA: TGTGCCAGCAGTATCGCCCAAGACAGGGGGTTTCACAGGAGCAATCAGCCCCAGCATTTT.

The V gene is TRBV4-1, the J gene TRBJ2-2; TRBD2 agrees at 10 bases. Germline trimming cut 5 bases from V and 4 bases from J; bases unmatched to any gene: 7. Germline CDR1 reads MGHRA; CDR2 reads YSYEKL. The CDR3 contains 16 residues. CDR3 sequence: CASSKLAGSSTGELFF. The CDR3, as DNA: TGCGCCAGCAGCAAACTAGCGGGAAGCTCCACCGGGGAGCTGTTTTTT.

This chain links TRBV19 with TRBJ2-4; possibly TRBD1 for D (5 bases). The CDR3 consists of 16 residues. Trimming removed 0 bases from V and 4 bases from J, with 13 bases in between. Germline assignment: CDR1 LNHDA and CDR2 SQIVND (reference sequence). The CDR3 reads CASSIDASQGKNIQYF. The CDR3 DNA reads as TGTGCCAGTAGTATAGATGCGTCTCAGGGTAAAAACATTCAGTACTTC.

CDR3 loop: CASSLTGNEQYF. The CDR3 region has the DNA TGTGCCAGCAGCCTTACAGGGAACGAGCAGTACTTC. The J gene is TRBJ2-5, the V gene TRBV7-9, with D tentatively TRBD1 (6 bases). Gene TRBJ2-7 matches the end of the DNA better, so the J call may be wrong. This CDR3 is built from 12 residues. Germline V CDR1 and CDR2: SEHNR, FQNEAQ (reference sequence).